These T cell receptor beta chains were read from a single sample in a study of early T cells in non-severe SARS-CoV-2 infection. One entry per CDR3 protein results from TCRdb running MiXCR on the 5' RACE reads. This sample has some 66,000 distinct CDR3 sequences, with around 14% found just once. The sample comprised whole blood. These receptors came from an adult who was a healthcare worker with PCR-confirmed SARS-CoV-2 infection or an uninfected control (not recorded which). The CDR3 runs from the conserved cysteine through the conserved F or W. D genes are given only for firm matches. Not every row has a clone size; where given, it reads once, few, many or a size class.

D gene	V gene	J gene	clone size	CDR3 protein	CDR3 DNA
TRBD2	TRBV6-2/TRBV6-3	TRBJ2-3	NA	CASSSSGINLGGTDTQYF	TGTGCCAGCAGCTCTAGCGGGATTAACCTCGGGGGCACAGATACGCAGTATTTT
NA	TRBV11-2	TRBJ2-1	many	CASSFGDDNEQFF	TGTGCCAGCAGCTTCGGGGATGACAATGAGCAGTTCTTC
NA	TRBV27	TRBJ2-7	many	CASSQDRGEQYF	TGTGCCAGCAGTCAGGACAGAGGGGAGCAGTACTTC
NA	TRBV4-3	TRBJ1-1	few	CASSQEAGNTEAFF	TGCGCCAGCAGCCAAGAAGCGGGAAACACTGAAGCTTTCTTT
TRBD2	TRBV10-3	TRBJ2-1	NA	CASTSGRHNEQFF	TGTGCCAGTACTAGCGGGAGGCACAATGAGCAGTTCTTC
NA	TRBV2	TRBJ2-7	NA	CASRTGTSAYEQYF	TGTGCCAGCAGGACCGGGACATCAGCCTACGAGCAGTACTTC
NA	TRBV15	TRBJ2-7	few	CATSRGFGGEQYF	TGTGCCACCAGCAGAGGCTTCGGGGGCGAGCAGTACTTC
NA	TRBV5-4	TRBJ1-4	few	CASSTDVTATNEKLFF	TGTGCCAGCAGCACTGATGTGACGGCAACTAATGAAAAACTGTTTTTT
TRBD1	TRBV7-8	TRBJ1-6	few	CASRDETGAHSPLHF	TGTGCCAGCAGAGACGAGACAGGGGCGCACTCACCCCTCCACTTT
NA	TRBV20-1	TRBJ1-2	many	CSARGRVYGYTF	TGCAGTGCAAGGGGACGAGTTTATGGCTACACCTTC
NA	TRBV7-9	TRBJ1-2	NA	CATNTDGQGSHGYTF	TGTGCCACCAACACAGACGGGCAGGGTTCACATGGCTACACCTTC
TRBD1	TRBV6-5	TRBJ2-4	NA	CASSYDGWTGASNIQYF	TGTGCCAGCAGTTATGATGGCTGGACAGGGGCCTCAAACATTCAGTACTTC
TRBD2	TRBV29-1	TRBJ2-7	few	CSVLSLAGTEQYF	TGCAGCGTTCTGTCCCTAGCGGGAACGGAGCAGTACTTC
TRBD1	TRBV7-2	TRBJ2-5	NA	CASSRSGQEWKTQYF	TGTGCCAGCAGTCGTTCGGGACAGGAGTGGAAGACCCAGTACTTC
NA	TRBV29-1	TRBJ1-5	many	CSAVGGKDQPQHF	TGCAGCGCGGTGGGGGGCAAGGATCAGCCCCAGCATTTT
NA	TRBV19	TRBJ1-2	NA	CASSSPTVNYGYTF	TGTGCCAGTAGTTCCCCGACAGTCAACTATGGCTACACCTTC
TRBD1	TRBV11-2	TRBJ2-5	NA	CASSPGQGGTQYF	TGTGCCAGCAGCCCCGGACAGGGTGGGACCCAGTACTTC